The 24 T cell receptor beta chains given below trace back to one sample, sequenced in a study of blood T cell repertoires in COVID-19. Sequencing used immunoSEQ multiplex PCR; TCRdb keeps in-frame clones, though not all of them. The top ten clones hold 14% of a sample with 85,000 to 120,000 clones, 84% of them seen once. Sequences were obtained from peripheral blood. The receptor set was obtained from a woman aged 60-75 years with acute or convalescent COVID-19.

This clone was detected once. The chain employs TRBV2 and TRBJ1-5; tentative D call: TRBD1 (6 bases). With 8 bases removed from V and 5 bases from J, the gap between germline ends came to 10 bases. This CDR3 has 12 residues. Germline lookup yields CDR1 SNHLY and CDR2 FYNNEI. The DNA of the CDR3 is TGTGCCAGCGCCGGGGGGCATCAGCCCCAGCATTTT. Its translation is CASAGGHQPQHF.

The CDR3 region is CASSPGQGIKKLFF. The DNA of the CDR3 is TGTGCCAGCAGTCCGGGACAGGGAATTAAAAAACTGTTTTTT. The V and J genes are TRBV27 and TRBJ1-4, with TRBD1 matching over 9 bases. In germline, CDR1 is MNHEY, CDR2 SMNVEV (reference sequence). V was pared by 5 bases and J by 9 bases, with 7 bases of the junction left unmatched. The CDR3 has 14 amino acids.

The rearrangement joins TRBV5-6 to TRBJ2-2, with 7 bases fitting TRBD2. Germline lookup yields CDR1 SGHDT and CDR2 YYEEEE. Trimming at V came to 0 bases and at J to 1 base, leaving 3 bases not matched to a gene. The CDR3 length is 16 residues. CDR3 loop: CASSLEPSGNTGELFF. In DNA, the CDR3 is TGTGCCAGCAGCTTGGAACCTAGCGGGAACACCGGGGAGCTGTTTTTT.

CDR3 DNA: TGTGCCAGCAGCTTAGAGGGACTAGCGGGGGGGCTAAATGAGCAGTTCTTC. This encodes CASSLEGLAGGLNEQFF. This chain uses TRBV11-2 with TRBJ2-1; 16 bases map to TRBD2. V trimming: 0 bases; J trimming: 7 bases; junction bases outside the gene matches: 3. This CDR3 contains 17 residues. The germline CDR1 and CDR2 sequences are SGHAT and FQNNGV.

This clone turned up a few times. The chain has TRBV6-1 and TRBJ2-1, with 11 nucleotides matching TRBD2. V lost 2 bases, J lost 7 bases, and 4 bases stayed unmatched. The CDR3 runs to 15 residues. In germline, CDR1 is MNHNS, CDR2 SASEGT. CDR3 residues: CASSESLAGVNEQFF. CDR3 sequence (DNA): TGTGCCAGCAGTGAATCACTAGCGGGAGTAAATGAGCAGTTCTTC.

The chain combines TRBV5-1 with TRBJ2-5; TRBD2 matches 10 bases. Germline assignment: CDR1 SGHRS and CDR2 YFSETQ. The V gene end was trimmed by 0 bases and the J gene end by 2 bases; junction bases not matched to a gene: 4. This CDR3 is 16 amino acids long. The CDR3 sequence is CASSLGSSGGQETQYF. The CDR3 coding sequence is TGCGCCAGCAGCTTGGGAAGTAGCGGGGGGCAAGAGACCCAGTACTTC.

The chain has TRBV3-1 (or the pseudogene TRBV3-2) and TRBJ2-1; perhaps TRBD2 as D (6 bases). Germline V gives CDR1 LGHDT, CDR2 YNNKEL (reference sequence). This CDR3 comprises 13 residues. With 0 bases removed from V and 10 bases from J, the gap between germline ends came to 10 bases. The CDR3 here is CASSQEGGREQFF. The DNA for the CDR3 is TGTGCCAGCAGCCAAGAGGGAGGACGGGAGCAGTTCTTC.

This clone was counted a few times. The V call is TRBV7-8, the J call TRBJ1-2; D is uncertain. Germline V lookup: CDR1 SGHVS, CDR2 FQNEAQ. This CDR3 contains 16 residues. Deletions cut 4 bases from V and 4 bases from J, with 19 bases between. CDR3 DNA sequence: TGTGCCAGCAGCTGGGGAGGCGGAGAGGGTATCTATGGCTACACCTTC. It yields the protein CASSWGGGEGIYGYTF. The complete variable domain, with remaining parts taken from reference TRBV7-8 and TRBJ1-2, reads GAGVSQSPRYKVAKRGQDVALRCDPISGHVSLFWYQQALGQGPEFLTYFQNEAQLDKSGLPSDRFFAERPEGSVSTLKIQRTQQEDSAVYLCASSWGGGEGIYGYTFGSGTRLTVV.

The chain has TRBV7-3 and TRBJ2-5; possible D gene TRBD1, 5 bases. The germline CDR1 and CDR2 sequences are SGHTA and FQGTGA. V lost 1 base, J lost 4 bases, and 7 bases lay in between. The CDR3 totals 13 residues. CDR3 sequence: CASSLRQGETQYF. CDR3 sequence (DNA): TGTGCCAGCAGCTTAAGGCAGGGAGAGACCCAGTACTTC.

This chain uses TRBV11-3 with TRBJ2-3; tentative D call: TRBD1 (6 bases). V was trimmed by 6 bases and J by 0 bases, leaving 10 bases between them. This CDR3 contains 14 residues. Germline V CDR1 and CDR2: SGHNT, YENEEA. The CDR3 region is CASSMQGSTDTQYF. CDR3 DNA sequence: TGTGCCAGCAGTATGCAGGGGAGCACAGATACGCAGTATTTT. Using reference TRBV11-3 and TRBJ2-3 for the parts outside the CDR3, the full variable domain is EAGVVQSPRYKIIEKKQPVAFWCNPISGHNTLYWYLQNLGQGPELLIRYENEEAVDDSQLPKDRFSAERLKGVDSTLKIQPAELGDSAVYLCASSMQGSTDTQYFGPGTRLTVL.

The CDR3 is CASSLSQGAIYGYTF. DNA of the CDR3: TGTGCCAGCAGTTTATCTCAGGGTGCTATCTATGGCTACACCTTC. This chain links TRBV27 with TRBJ1-2; possibly TRBD1 for D (5 bases). The CDR3 is made up of 15 amino acids. CDR1 and CDR2 from the germline V gene are MNHEY and SMNVEV (reference sequence). V lost 0 bases, J lost 4 bases, and 12 bases lay in between.

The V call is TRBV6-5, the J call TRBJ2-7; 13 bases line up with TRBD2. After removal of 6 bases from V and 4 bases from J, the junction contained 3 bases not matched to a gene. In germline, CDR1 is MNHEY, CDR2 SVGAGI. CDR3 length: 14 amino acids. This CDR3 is CASSLTSGGYEQYF. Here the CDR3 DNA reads TGTGCCAGCAGCTTGACTAGCGGGGGGTACGAGCAGTACTTC.

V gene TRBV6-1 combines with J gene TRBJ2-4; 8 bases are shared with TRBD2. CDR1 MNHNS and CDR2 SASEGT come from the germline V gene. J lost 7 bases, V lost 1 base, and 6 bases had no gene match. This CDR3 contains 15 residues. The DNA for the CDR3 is TGTGCCAGCAGTGAAGATCCAGCGGGAGCCAACATTCAGTACTTC. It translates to CASSEDPAGANIQYF.

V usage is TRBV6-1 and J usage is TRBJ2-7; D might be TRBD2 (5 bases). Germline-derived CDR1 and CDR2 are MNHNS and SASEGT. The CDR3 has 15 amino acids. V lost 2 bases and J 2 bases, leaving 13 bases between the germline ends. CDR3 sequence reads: CASSEWGAETYEQYF. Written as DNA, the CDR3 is TGTGCCAGCAGTGAATGGGGAGCGGAGACCTACGAGCAGTACTTC.

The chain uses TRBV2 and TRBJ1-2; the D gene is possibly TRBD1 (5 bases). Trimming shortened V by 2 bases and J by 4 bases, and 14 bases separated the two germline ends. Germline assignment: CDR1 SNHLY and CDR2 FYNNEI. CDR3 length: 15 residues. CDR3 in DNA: TGTGCCAGCAGTGAACTGAGGCAGGGCGGCTATGGCTACACCTTC. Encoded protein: CASSELRQGGYGYTF.

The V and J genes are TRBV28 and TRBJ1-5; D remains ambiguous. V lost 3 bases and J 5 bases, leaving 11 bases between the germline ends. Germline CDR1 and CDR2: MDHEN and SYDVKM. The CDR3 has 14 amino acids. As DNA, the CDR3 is TGTGCCAGCAGTTTGGGCAAAACGGATCAGCCCCAGCATTTT. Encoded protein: CASSLGKTDQPQHF.

The DNA for the CDR3 is TGTGCCAGCAGTTTTGACAGGGGGCAGGGCTACACCTTC. It encodes CASSFDRGQGYTF. This chain uses TRBV7-2 with TRBJ1-2; TRBD1 matches 10 bases. Germline-derived CDR1 and CDR2 are SGHTA and FQGNSA. CDR3 size: 13 residues. Trimming removed 6 bases from V and 8 bases from J; junction bases left unmatched: 6.

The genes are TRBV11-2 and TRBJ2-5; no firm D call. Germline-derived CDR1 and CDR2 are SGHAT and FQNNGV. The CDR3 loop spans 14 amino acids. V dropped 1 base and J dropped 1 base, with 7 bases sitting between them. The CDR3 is CASSLGLGQETQYF. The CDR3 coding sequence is TGTGCCAGCAGCTTAGGACTGGGCCAAGAGACCCAGTACTTC.

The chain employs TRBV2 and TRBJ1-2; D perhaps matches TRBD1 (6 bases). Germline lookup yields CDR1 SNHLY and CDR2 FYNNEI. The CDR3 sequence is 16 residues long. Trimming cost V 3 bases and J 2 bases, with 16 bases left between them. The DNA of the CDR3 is TGTGCCAGCAGTGATCGCCGCGGACAGAGAAACTATGGCTACACCTTC. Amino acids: CASSDRRGQRNYGYTF.

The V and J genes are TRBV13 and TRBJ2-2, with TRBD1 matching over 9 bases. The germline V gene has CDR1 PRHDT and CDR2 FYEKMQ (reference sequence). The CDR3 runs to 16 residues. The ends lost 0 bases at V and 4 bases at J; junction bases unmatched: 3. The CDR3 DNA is TGTGCCAGCAGCTTAGGGGACAGGGGAGGCACCGGGGAGCTGTTTTTT. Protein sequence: CASSLGDRGGTGELFF.

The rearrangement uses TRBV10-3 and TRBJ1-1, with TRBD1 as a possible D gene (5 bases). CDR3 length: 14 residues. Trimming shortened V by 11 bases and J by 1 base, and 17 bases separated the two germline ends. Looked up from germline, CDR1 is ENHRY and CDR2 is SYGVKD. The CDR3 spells CASTEYRPNTEAFF. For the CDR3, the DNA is TGTGCCTCAACAGAATACAGGCCGAACACTGAAGCTTTCTTT.

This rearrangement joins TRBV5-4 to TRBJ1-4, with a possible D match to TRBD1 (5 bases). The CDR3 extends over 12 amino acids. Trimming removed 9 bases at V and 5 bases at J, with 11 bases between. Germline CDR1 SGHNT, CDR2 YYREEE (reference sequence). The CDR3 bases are TGTGCCACAACCCGGGGGAATGAAAAACTGTTTTTT. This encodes CATTRGNEKLFF. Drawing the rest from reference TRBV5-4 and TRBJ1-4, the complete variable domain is ETGVTQSPTHLIKTRGQQVTLRCSSQSGHNTVSWYQQALGQGPQFIFQYYREEENGRGNFPPRFSGLQFPNYSSELNVNALELDDSALYLCATTRGNEKLFFGSGTQLSVL.

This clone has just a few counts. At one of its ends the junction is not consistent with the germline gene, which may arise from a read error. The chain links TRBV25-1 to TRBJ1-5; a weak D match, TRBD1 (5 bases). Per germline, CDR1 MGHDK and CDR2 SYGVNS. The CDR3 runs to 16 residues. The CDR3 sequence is CARSAGGGHSNQPQHF. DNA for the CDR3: TGTGCCCGCAGTGCGGGGGGGGGTCATAGCAATCAGCCCCAGCATTTT.

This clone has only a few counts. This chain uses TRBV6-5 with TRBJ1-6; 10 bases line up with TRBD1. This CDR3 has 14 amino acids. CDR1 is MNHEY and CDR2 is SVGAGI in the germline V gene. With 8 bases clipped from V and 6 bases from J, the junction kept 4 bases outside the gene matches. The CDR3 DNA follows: TGTGCCAGCGGGGGACAGGGGCTTAATTCACCCCTCCACTTT. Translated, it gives CASGGQGLNSPLHF.